These 31 T cell receptor beta chains were sequenced from one sample in a study of glioma-infiltrating T cells. Amplification of TCR alpha and beta CDR3 regions from RNA used iRepertoire nested multiplex PCR. TCRdb processed the multiplex PCR reads anew with MiXCR; each CDR3 protein has one entry. The table has approximately 190,000 distinct CDR3 sequences, about 32% seen once. Sequencing used glioma tissue, nonneoplastic brain tissue, or PBMCs (not recorded which). The receptors were gathered from a human donor with low-grade glioma or glioblastoma, undergoing nonglioma brain surgery, or in good health (not recorded which).

Worth noting for this clonotype: This may be a read error: a much more frequent sequence differs by one nucleotide. V and J are TRBV6-1 and TRBJ2-7; the D gene is possibly TRBD1 (6 bases). This CDR3 spans 13 amino acids. CDR1 and CDR2 from the germline V gene are MNHNS and SASEGT. The CDR3 is CASSLTGFYERYF. The CDR3 nucleotides are TGTGCCAGCAGTTTAACAGGGTTCTACGAGCGGTACTTC.

The rearrangement links TRBV11-1 to TRBJ2-1, with a weak D call TRBD2 (6 bases). Looked up from germline, CDR1 is SGHAT and CDR2 is FQDESV (reference sequence). V was clipped by 1 base and J by 0 bases, with 16 bases between them. The CDR3 loop spans 18 amino acids. As DNA, the CDR3 is TGTGCCAGCAGCTTAGTGAGTTGGGCGGGGTACTCCTACAATGAGCAGTTCTTC. Translated: CASSLVSWAGYSYNEQFF. The entire variable domain, with the rest obtained from reference TRBV11-1 and TRBJ2-1, is as follows: EAEVAQSPRYKITEKSQAVAFWCDPISGHATLYWYRQILGQGPELLVQFQDESVVDDSQLPKDRFSAERLKGVDSTLKIQPAELGDSAMYLCASSLVSWAGYSYNEQFFGPGTRLTVL.

The genes are TRBV5-4 and TRBJ1-1; no clear D. Per germline, CDR1 SGHNT and CDR2 YYREEE (reference sequence). Trimming took 2 bases from V and 3 from J, leaving 11 bases between them. The CDR3 spans 14 residues. CDR3 loop: CASSFRLRDTEAFF. CDR3 DNA: TGTGCCAGCAGCTTCAGGCTGCGGGACACTGAAGCTTTCTTT.

This clonotype has more than one count but fewer than ten. The chain employs TRBV12-3 or TRBV12-4 and TRBJ2-7; D not certain. V was pared by 3 bases and J by 4 bases, with 10 bases between. CDR3 length: 13 residues. CDR3 residues: CASSLLTAYEQYF. In DNA, the CDR3 is TGTGCCAGCAGTTTGCTCACCGCTTACGAGCAGTACTTC.

This chain connects TRBV5-6 to TRBJ2-5; 8 bases map to TRBD1. From germline, CDR1 is SGHDT and CDR2 YYEEEE. This CDR3 spans 14 amino acids. Trimming at V came to 0 bases and at J to 3 bases, leaving 1 base not matched to a gene. CDR3 sequence reads: CASSLGDRKETQYF. CDR3 in DNA: TGTGCCAGCAGCTTGGGGGACAGGAAAGAGACCCAGTACTTC.

J is TRBJ2-7 and V is TRBV10-2; D not certain. The germline V gene has CDR1 WSHSY and CDR2 SAAADI. V lost 5 bases and J 2 bases, leaving 10 bases between the germline ends. The CDR3 extends over 13 amino acids. CDR3: CASSWTSPYEQYF. The DNA for the CDR3 is TGCGCCAGCAGTTGGACCTCGCCCTACGAGCAGTACTTC.

This clonotype was observed at least ten times. The V gene is TRBV10-3, the J gene TRBJ2-3; 11 bases are a match to TRBD1. CDR3 length: 15 residues. Germline CDR1 ENHRY, CDR2 SYGVKD. Trimming removed 10 bases from V and 1 base from J; junction bases left unmatched: 7. In nucleotides, the CDR3 is TGTGCCACCCGGGACAGGGGGTTAGGCACAGATACGCAGTATTTT. Its protein is CATRDRGLGTDTQYF.

For this clonotype: A much larger clonotype is one base distant, so this may be a read error. The rearrangement links TRBV20-1 to TRBJ1-5; 9 nucleotides match TRBD1. Germline loops: CDR1 DFQATT, CDR2 SNEGSKA (reference sequence). CDR3 length: 16 residues. CDR3 amino acids: CGARDGGTGNNQPQHF. Here the CDR3 DNA reads TGCGGTGCTAGAGATGGTGGGACAGGGAACAATCAGCCCCAGCATTTT.

This clonotype has more than one count but fewer than ten. The chain combines TRBV12-5 with TRBJ2-1; unclear D gene. CDR1 and CDR2 (germline): LGHNT, FRNRAP. V was trimmed by 11 bases and J by 3 bases, leaving 17 bases between them. The CDR3 covers 14 residues. As DNA, the CDR3 is TGTGCTTCCCTCCCCCCGGGCCACTACAATGAGCAGTTCTTC. Amino acids: CASLPPGHYNEQFF.

At least ten counts were recorded for this clonotype. V gene TRBV18 combines with J gene TRBJ2-2; either TRBD1 or TRBD2 may fit D (5 bases each). Trimming stripped 5 bases from V and 4 bases from J, with 14 bases between. This CDR3 is built from 15 residues. CDR1 KGHSH and CDR2 LQKENI come from the germline V gene. CDR3: CASSTTGTSTGELFF. The DNA for the CDR3 is TGTGCCAGCTCAACCACCGGGACGTCCACCGGGGAGCTGTTTTTT.

This clonotype was found many times. The V and J genes are TRBV4-1 and TRBJ1-2, with D perhaps TRBD1 (5 bases). V lost 3 bases and J lost 5, with 16 bases in between. This CDR3 is built from 15 residues. Germline V gene data show CDR1 as MGHRA and CDR2 as YSYEKL. The CDR3 here is CASSQGTPSGYGYTF. The CDR3 DNA sequence: TGCGCCAGCAGCCAGGGTACACCCTCAGGGTATGGCTACACCTTC.

This clonotype was detected many times. The CDR3 sequence: CASSLSHNRAYEQYF. CDR3 sequence (DNA): TGTGCCAGCAGTTTATCCCATAACAGGGCCTACGAGCAGTACTTC. V gene TRBV27 combines with J gene TRBJ2-7; D may be TRBD1 (6 bases). The V end lost 0 bases, the J end lost 2 bases, and 11 bases lay between the germline ends. The germline V gene encodes CDR1 MNHEY and CDR2 SMNVEV (reference sequence). This CDR3 has 15 residues.

This clonotype has a single count. A much larger clonotype is one base distant, so this may be a read error. This chain links TRBV4-3 with TRBJ2-7; possible D gene TRBD1, 6 bases. Trimming took off 0 bases at V and 4 bases at J, with 16 bases between the two ends. Germline values: CDR1 LGHNA, CDR2 YSLEER. This CDR3 comprises 16 residues. CDR3 protein: CASSQDAGLRGYEQYF. CDR3 nucleotides: TGCGCCAGCAGCCAAGATGCCGGGTTGAGGGGGTACGAGCAGTACTTC.

This clonotype was seen a single time. A much larger clone lies one base from this, so it may be a read error. The chain couples TRBV4-1 to TRBJ1-3; D perhaps matches TRBD1 (6 bases). V lost 1 base to trimming and J lost 9 bases, with 13 bases between them. The CDR3 is 14 amino acids. Germline loops: CDR1 MGHRA, CDR2 YSYEKL. CDR3 nucleotides: TGCGCCAGCAGCCAAGGACAGGATAGAAGCACCATATATTTT. This sequence encodes CASSQGQDRSTIYF.

This clonotype was observed a handful of times. The chain links TRBV20-1 to TRBJ1-4; D may be TRBD1 (5 bases). V was cut by 2 bases and J by 0 bases, with 19 bases left in between. Germline V lookup: CDR1 DFQATT, CDR2 SNEGSKA (reference sequence). This CDR3 spans 18 amino acids. CDR3 DNA: TGCAGTGCTAGACGACCCAACCAGGGACTAGCAACTAATGAAAAACTGTTTTTT. Residues: CSARRPNQGLATNEKLFF.

A note on this clonotype: This sequence may be a read error, since a much larger clone differs from it by one base. The CDR3 sequence is CASSLRGRRRLFF. In nucleotides, the CDR3 is TGTGCCAGCAGCTTAAGGGGCAGGCGTAGACTGTTTTTT. The gene calls are TRBV7-2 and TRBJ1-4; possibly TRBD1 for D (5 bases). Germline CDR1 SGHTA, CDR2 FQGNSA. V was clipped by 2 bases and J by 13 bases, with 14 bases between them. This CDR3 spans 13 amino acids.

The table lists this clonotype with many counts. The genes are TRBV7-2 and TRBJ1-1; D is uncertain. There are 15 residues in the CDR3. Germline V gene data show CDR1 as SGHTA and CDR2 as FQGNSA. Trimming cost V 8 bases and J 3 bases, with 19 bases left between them. CDR3 sequence: CASSVSWALDTEAFF. CDR3 sequence (DNA): TGTGCCAGCTCCGTCAGTTGGGCTTTAGACACTGAAGCTTTCTTT.

This clonotype was seen many times. The chain recombines TRBV4-1 with TRBJ2-1; 9 nucleotides agree with TRBD1. The CDR3 loop spans 16 amino acids. V was clipped by 3 bases and J by 4 bases; unmatched bases: 7. Germline V gene lookup returns CDR1 MGHRA and CDR2 YSYEKL. CDR3 in amino acids: CASSHSQGAGYNEQFF. In DNA, the CDR3 is TGCGCCAGCAGCCACTCACAGGGGGCAGGTTACAATGAGCAGTTCTTC.

The sample holds many counts of this clonotype. This chain links TRBV7-8 with TRBJ1-5; D remains ambiguous. Germline V CDR1 and CDR2: SGHVS, FQNEAQ. This CDR3 has 15 amino acids. Trimming cost V 3 bases and J 2 bases, with 11 bases left between them. The CDR3 DNA reads TGTGCCAGCAGCTTGGGATTTGGTGGCAATCAGCCCCAGCATTTT. It yields the protein CASSLGFGGNQPQHF.

This chain links TRBV9 with TRBJ2-3; 7 bases map to TRBD1. This CDR3 has 16 amino acids. V dropped 3 bases and J dropped 2; count of bases not matched to a gene: 9. Germline V gene data show CDR1 as SGDLS and CDR2 as YYNGEE. CDR3 loop: CASSARQGSFTDTQYF. The CDR3, as DNA: TGTGCCAGCAGCGCACGACAGGGATCCTTCACAGATACGCAGTATTTT.

This clonotype was counted ten times or more. This chain connects TRBV27 to TRBJ2-7, with D possibly being TRBD1 (6 bases). The CDR3 runs to 15 residues. V gave up 6 bases and J gave up 3 bases, with 18 bases separating them. Germline lookup yields CDR1 MNHEY and CDR2 SMNVEV (reference sequence). The CDR3, as DNA: TGTGCCAGCAGCAACTTGGGGGCGGTGGACTACGAGCAGTACTTC. Translation gives CASSNLGAVDYEQYF.

This clonotype was observed many times. The chain combines TRBV12-3 or TRBV12-4 with TRBJ2-3; no clear D gene. Trimming pared 7 bases from V and 1 base from J, leaving 6 bases between. CDR3 length: 12 residues. The CDR3 is CASNRGTDTQYF. CDR3 DNA sequence: TGTGCCAGCAATCGGGGCACAGATACGCAGTATTTT.

This clonotype was recorded at least ten times. The chain employs TRBV7-3 and TRBJ2-1; 12 positions match TRBD2. CDR1 and CDR2 from the germline V gene are SGHTA and FQGTGA. Trimming removed 5 bases from V and 8 bases from J; junction bases left unmatched: 10. The CDR3 has 16 amino acids. CDR3 coding DNA: TGTGCCAGCAGCAGAGTGACTAGCGGGAGACCTCATGAGCAGTTCTTC. Translation: CASSRVTSGRPHEQFF.

In its sample, this clonotype was seen many times. J is TRBJ1-5 and V is TRBV27; possible D gene TRBD1, 6 bases. V lost 1 base and J lost 6, with 22 bases in between. Germline V gives CDR1 MNHEY, CDR2 SMNVEV (reference sequence). The CDR3 covers 18 residues. The CDR3, as DNA: TGTGCCAGCAGTTTATATAACCCTACGGGGGCTATAAGTCAGCCCCAGCATTTT. Protein product: CASSLYNPTGAISQPQHF.

The chain links TRBV6-9 to TRBJ2-1; 11 bases match TRBD1. The last part of the DNA fits TRBJ2-7 better; the J call may be wrong. Germline loops: CDR1 MNHGY, CDR2 SVAAGI. The CDR3 is made up of 15 amino acids. The CDR3 loop is CASSYRDRGFYEQYF. CDR3 DNA: TGTGCCAGCAGTTACAGGGACAGGGGGTTCTACGAGCAGTACTTC.

This clonotype was observed a single time. One base away lies a much larger clone, so this may be a sequencing read error. The chain is built from TRBV14 and TRBJ2-7; weak D call: TRBD2 (6 bases). The CDR3 has 14 amino acids. V gave up 6 bases and J gave up 0 bases, with 12 bases separating them. Germline CDR1 SGHDN, CDR2 FVKESK. In DNA, the CDR3 is TGTGCCAGCAGGCGGACGCGGGACTCCTACGAGCAGTACTTC. Translated, it gives CASRRTRDSYEQYF. The full variable domain, completed using reference TRBV14 and TRBJ2-7, is EAGVTQFPSHSVIEKGQTVTLRCDPISGHDNLYWYRRVMGKEIKFLLHFVKESKQDESGMPNNRFLAERTGGTYSTLKVQPAELEDSGVYFCASRRTRDSYEQYFGPGTRLTVT.

This clonotype has ten or more counts. V usage is TRBV2 and J usage is TRBJ1-5, with TRBD1 as a possible D gene (6 bases). This CDR3 has 14 amino acids. The germline V gene encodes CDR1 SNHLY and CDR2 FYNNEI. Trimming pared 6 bases from V and 2 bases from J, leaving 11 bases between. CDR3 sequence (DNA): TGTGCCAGCAGCCTGACAGGACGCAATCAGCCCCAGCATTTT. The encoded protein is CASSLTGRNQPQHF.

This clonotype was observed at least ten times. The gene calls are TRBV2 and TRBJ1-5; D not certain. Germline loops: CDR1 SNHLY, CDR2 FYNNEI. CDR3 size: 14 residues. Trimming took 3 bases from V and 3 from J, leaving 9 bases between them. The CDR3 bases are TGTGCCAGCAGTGACAGGTTTTTCAATCAGCCCCAGCATTTT. Translation: CASSDRFFNQPQHF.

This clonotype was seen at least ten times. V and J are TRBV24-1 and TRBJ1-1, with D hard to call. V was cut by 3 bases and J by 6 bases, with 16 bases left in between. Germline CDR1 and CDR2: KGHDR and SFDVKD. This CDR3 has 15 residues. The CDR3 DNA reads TGTGCCACCAGTGATCCAACAGCCCCGAGGTCTGAAGCTTTCTTT. Protein product: CATSDPTAPRSEAFF.

Many counts were recorded for this clonotype. The chain couples TRBV2 to TRBJ2-2; D is ambiguous. V was pared by 2 bases and J by 5 bases, with 3 bases between. The germline V gene has CDR1 SNHLY and CDR2 FYNNEI. CDR3 length: 12 residues. CDR3 amino acids: CASSELTGELFF. The CDR3 nucleotides read TGTGCCAGCAGTGAACTTACCGGGGAGCTGTTTTTT.

Many counts were recorded for this clonotype. The chain couples TRBV20-1 to TRBJ2-5, with D hard to call. The CDR3 extends over 13 amino acids. Germline-derived CDR1 and CDR2 are DFQATT and SNEGSKA (reference sequence). The CDR3 region has the DNA TGCAGCCAGGCGATGGGTCTCCAAGAGACCCAGTACTTC. It encodes CSQAMGLQETQYF.